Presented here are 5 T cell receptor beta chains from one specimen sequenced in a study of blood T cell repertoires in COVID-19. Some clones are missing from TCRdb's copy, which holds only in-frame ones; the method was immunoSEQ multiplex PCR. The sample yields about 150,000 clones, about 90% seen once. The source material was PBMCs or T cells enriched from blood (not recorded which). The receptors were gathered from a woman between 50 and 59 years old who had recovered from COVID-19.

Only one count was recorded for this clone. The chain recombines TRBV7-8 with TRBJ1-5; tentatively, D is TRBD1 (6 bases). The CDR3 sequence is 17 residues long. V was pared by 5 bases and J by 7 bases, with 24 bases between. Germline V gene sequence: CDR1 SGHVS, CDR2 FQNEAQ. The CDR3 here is CASSPAGGQVFRQPQHF. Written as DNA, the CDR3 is TGTGCCAGCAGCCCAGCCGGGGGGCAGGTCTTTCGGCAGCCCCAGCATTTT.

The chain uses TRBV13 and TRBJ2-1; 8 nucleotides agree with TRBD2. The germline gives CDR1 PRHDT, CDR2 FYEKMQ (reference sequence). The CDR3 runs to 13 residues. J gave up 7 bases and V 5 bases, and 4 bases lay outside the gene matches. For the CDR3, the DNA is TGTGCCAGCAGCCCCGGGACTAGAAATGAGCAGTTCTTC. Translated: CASSPGTRNEQFF.

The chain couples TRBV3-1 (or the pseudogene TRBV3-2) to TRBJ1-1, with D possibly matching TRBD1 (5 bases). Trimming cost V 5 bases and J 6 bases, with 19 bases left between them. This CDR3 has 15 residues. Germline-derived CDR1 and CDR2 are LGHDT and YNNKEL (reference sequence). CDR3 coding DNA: TGTGCCAGCAGCATCAAGCGCGGGGGAACCTCTGAAGCTTTCTTT. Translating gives CASSIKRGGTSEAFF.

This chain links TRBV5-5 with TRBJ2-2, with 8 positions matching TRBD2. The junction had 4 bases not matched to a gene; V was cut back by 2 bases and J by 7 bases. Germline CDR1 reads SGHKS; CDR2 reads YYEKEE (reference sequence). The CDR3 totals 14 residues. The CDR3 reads CASSFREGIGELFF. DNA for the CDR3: TGTGCCAGCAGCTTCCGGGAGGGGATCGGGGAGCTGTTTTTT.

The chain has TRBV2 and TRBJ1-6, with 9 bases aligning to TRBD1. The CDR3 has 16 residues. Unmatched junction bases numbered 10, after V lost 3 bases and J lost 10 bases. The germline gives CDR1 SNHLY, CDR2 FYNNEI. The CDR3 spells CASSESSGQGKSPLHF. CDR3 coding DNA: TGTGCCAGCAGTGAGTCCAGTGGACAGGGGAAATCACCCCTCCACTTT.